One sample yielded the 4 T cell receptor beta chains listed below, sequenced in a study of chemoradiotherapy in HPV16-positive cancers. Profiled with immunoSEQ multiplex PCR; TCRdb holds only in-frame clones, not every one. The sample lists approximately 9,400 clones; roughly nine tenths were seen once. This specimen consisted of blood, obtained from a patient who underwent chemoradiotherapy. These receptors all come from a human donor with HPV-associated anogenital cancer.

The count of this clone is one. The junction departs from the called germline gene at one end, perhaps through a read error. The same CDR3 arises from other DNA sequences in this sample as well. The chain has TRBV4-1 and TRBJ1-4, with D unclear. The CDR3 runs 12 residues. Germline CDR1 and CDR2: MGHRA and YSYEKL. The DNA for the CDR3 is TGCGCCAGCAGCCAAAGGGTCGAAAAATTGTTTTTT. Residues: CASSQRVEKLFF.

The table lists this clone with a count of one. The rearrangement uses TRBV19 and TRBJ1-5; maybe TRBD1 (5 bases). The germline V gene encodes CDR1 LNHDA and CDR2 SQIVND (reference sequence). V lost 0 bases, J lost 7 bases, and 10 bases lay in between. The CDR3 is 14 amino acids. The chain's CDR3 is CASSIEGGEQPQHF. For the CDR3, the DNA is TGTGCCAGTAGTATAGAGGGAGGGGAGCAGCCCCAGCATTTT.

V and J are TRBV10-3 and TRBJ1-6; D remains ambiguous. Germline CDR1 and CDR2: ENHRY and SYGVKD. V lost 6 bases and J lost 0, with 9 bases in between. This CDR3 has 15 amino acids. The CDR3 is CAISSLSSYNSPLHF. CDR3 DNA sequence: TGTGCCATCAGCTCCCTAAGCTCCTATAATTCACCCCTCCACTTT.

The table lists this clone with a count of one. The CDR3: CASSRTPRKQGLNYNEQFF. Written as DNA, the CDR3 is TGTGCCAGCAGCCGAACCCCACGAAAGCAGGGACTAAACTACAATGAGCAGTTCTTC. The gene calls are TRBV7-9 and TRBJ2-1; TRBD2 matches at 7 bases. There are 19 residues in the CDR3. Germline V gene sequence: CDR1 SEHNR, CDR2 FQNEAQ (reference sequence). With 5 bases clipped from V and 3 bases from J, the junction kept 19 bases outside the gene matches.